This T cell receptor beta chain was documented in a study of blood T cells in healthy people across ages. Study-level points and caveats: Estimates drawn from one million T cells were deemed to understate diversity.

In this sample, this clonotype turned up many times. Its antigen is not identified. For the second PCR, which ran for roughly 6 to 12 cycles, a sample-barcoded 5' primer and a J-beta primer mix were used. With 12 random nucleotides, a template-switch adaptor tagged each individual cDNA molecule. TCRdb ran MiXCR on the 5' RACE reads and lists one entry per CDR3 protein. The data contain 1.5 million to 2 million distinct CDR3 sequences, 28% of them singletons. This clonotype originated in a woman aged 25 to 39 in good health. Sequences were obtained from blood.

CDR3 DNA sequence: TGCAGTGGCACACGGGAATTTGAGCAGTTCTTC. As protein: CSGTREFEQFF. The rearrangement joins TRBV20-1 to TRBJ2-1; a possible D gene is TRBD2 (5 bases). Germline V gene lookup returns CDR1 DFQATT and CDR2 SNEGSKA (reference sequence). V was cut by 7 bases and J by 9 bases, with 13 bases left in between. The CDR3 spans 11 residues.